This TCR beta chain was profiled in a study of monozygotic twins with inflammatory bowel disease. TCRdb re-called the 5' RACE reads, yielding one record per CDR3 amino acid sequence without DNA. This sample contains tens of thousands of distinct CDR3 sequences. This clonotype is labeled medium-sized based on frequency. Its specificity is not known. Findings and limits, study-wide: Compared with healthy co-twins, IBD patients showed reduced TCRbeta repertoire diversity by inverse Simpson. Clonotype overlap with others was lower in IBD patients than in healthy twins, a difference that was greatest with disease activity. Discordant twins showed the same repertoire similarity as concordant twins, possibly from limited power.

Per the germline V gene, CDR1 is MGHRA and CDR2 is YSYEKL. The CDR3 consists of 16 residues. Blood was drawn at approximately 2.3 ml per donor. Specimen: blood. The J gene is TRBJ1-5, the V gene TRBV4-1. This TCR was sampled from a human donor with ulcerative colitis or Crohn's disease, or a healthy co-twin of an affected twin (not recorded which). The CDR3 protein is CASSHGALLSNQPQHF.